The source of this T cell receptor beta chain is a study of CD8+ T cells in alopecia areata. Study at large: Treatment with tofacitinib (6 to 18 months) was followed by 6 months off drug.

Turning to this clone: Its specificity is not known.

The treatment: oral pan-JAK inhibitor, 5-10 mg twice daily. Overall study results and limits: Tofacitinib did not eliminate many expanded lesional clones from scalp or blood.

cDNA reverse transcribed from extracted RNA served as the sequencing template. Assay: immunoSEQ multiplex PCR; the TCRdb copy retains only in-frame clones and omits some. The sample shows 95,000 to 110,000 clones, 70% to 90% of them seen only once. The CDR3 extends over 16 amino acids. Germline assignment: CDR1 SGHRS and CDR2 YFSETQ. Losses at the gene ends were 3 bases for V and 1 base for J; bases not matched to a gene: 1. The TCR was taken from a human donor with alopecia areata. This chain joins TRBV5-1 and TRBJ2-1; 13 positions match TRBD2. The sequences come from CD8+ T cells sorted from blood, collected at week 34, from a patient treated with tofacitinib. CDR3 region: CASSSGLAGSYNEQFF. In DNA form, the CDR3 reads TGCGCCAGCAGCTCGGGACTAGCGGGGTCCTACAATGAGCAGTTCTTC.